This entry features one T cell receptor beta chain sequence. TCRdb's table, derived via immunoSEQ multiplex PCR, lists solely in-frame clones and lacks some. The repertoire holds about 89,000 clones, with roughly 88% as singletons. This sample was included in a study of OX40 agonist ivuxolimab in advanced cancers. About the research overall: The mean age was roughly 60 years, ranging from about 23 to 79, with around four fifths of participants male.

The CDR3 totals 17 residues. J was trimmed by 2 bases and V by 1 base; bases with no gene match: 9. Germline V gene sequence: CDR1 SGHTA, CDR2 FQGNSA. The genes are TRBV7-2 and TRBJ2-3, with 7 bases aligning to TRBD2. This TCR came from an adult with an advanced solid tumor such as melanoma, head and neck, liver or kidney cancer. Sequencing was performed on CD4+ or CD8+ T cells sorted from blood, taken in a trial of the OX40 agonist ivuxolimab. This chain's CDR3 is CASSLDLWGGDTDTQYF. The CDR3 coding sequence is TGTGCCAGCAGCTTAGACCTCTGGGGGGGGGACACAGATACGCAGTATTTT.